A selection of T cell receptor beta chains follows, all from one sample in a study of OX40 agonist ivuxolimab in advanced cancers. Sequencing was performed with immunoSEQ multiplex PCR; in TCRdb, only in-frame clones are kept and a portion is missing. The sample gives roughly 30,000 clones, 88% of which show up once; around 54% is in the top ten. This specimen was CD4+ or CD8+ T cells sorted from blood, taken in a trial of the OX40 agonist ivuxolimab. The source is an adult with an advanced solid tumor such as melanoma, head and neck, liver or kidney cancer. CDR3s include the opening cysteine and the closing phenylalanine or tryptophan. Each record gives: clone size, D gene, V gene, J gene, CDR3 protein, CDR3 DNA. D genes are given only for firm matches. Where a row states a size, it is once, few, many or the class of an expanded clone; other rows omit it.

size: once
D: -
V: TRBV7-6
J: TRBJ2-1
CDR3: CASSSLAGTLYNEQFF
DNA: TGTGCCAGCAGCTCCCTGGCCGGGACTCTTTACAATGAGCAGTTCTTC

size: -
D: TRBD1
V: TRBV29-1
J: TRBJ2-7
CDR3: CSVESGQASSYEQYF
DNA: TGCAGCGTTGAGTCAGGACAGGCGAGCTCCTACGAGCAGTACTTC

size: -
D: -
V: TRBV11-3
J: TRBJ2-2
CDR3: CASSSVAAGTGELFF
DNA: TGTGCCAGCAGCTCCGTAGCGGCGGGAACCGGGGAGCTGTTTTTT

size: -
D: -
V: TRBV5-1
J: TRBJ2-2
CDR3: CASQNTGELFF
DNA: TGCGCCAGCCAGAACACCGGGGAGCTGTTTTTT

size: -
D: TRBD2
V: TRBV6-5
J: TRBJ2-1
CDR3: CASSYSGGGYNEQFF
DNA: TGTGCCAGCAGTTACTCCGGGGGGGGTTACAATGAGCAGTTCTTC

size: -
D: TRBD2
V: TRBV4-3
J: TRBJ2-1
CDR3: CASSQDWGLAGVDYNEQFF
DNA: TGCGCCAGCAGCCAAGATTGGGGACTAGCGGGGGTCGACTACAATGAGCAGTTCTTC

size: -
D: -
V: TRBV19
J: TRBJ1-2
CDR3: CASSPGIYGYTF
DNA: TGTGCCAGTAGTCCGGGGATCTATGGCTACACCTTC

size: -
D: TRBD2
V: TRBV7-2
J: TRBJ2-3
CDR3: CASSLASGLAGELRPSTDTQYF
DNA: TGTGCCAGCAGCTTAGCCTCGGGACTAGCGGGGGAGTTACGACCTAGCACAGATACGCAGTATTTT

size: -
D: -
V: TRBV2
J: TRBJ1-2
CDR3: CASSALDLGNYGYTF
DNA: TGTGCCAGCAGTGCACTAGACCTCGGCAACTATGGCTACACCTTC

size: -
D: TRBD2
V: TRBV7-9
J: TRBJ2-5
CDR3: CASSSSGGALETQYF
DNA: TGTGCCAGCAGTTCTAGCGGGGGGGCCCTGGAGACCCAGTACTTC

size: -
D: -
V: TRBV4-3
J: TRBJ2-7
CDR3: CASSQVRTESYEQYF
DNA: TGCGCCAGCAGCCAAGTGCGGACAGAGTCCTACGAGCAGTACTTC

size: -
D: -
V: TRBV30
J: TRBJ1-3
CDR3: CAWSAGQMLGNTIYF
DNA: TGTGCCTGGAGTGCGGGGCAGATGCTCGGAAACACCATATATTTT

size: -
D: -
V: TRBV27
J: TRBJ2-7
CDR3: CASTSGQAEQYF
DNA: TGTGCCAGCACCTCCGGACAAGCCGAGCAGTACTTC

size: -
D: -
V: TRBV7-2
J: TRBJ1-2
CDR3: CASSPPDINYGYTF
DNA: TGTGCCAGCAGCCCTCCCGACATTAACTATGGCTACACCTTC

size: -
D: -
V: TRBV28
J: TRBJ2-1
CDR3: CASSFRASFTDEQFF
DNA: TGTGCCAGCAGTTTTAGAGCTAGCTTCACGGATGAGCAGTTCTTC

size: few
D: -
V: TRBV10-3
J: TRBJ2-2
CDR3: CAISPKGTTNTGELFF
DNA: TGTGCCATCAGTCCTAAAGGGACAACGAACACCGGGGAGCTGTTTTTT

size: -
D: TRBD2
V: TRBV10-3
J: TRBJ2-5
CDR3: CAIRPAGIQETQYF
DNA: TGTGCCATCAGACCAGCGGGGATCCAAGAGACCCAGTACTTC

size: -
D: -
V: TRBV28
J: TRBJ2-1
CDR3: CASTLGDEQFF
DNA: TGTGCCAGCACCCTGGGGGATGAGCAGTTCTTC

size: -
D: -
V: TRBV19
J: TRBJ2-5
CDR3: CASSPRTVFFQETQYF
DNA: TGTGCCAGTAGTCCTCGGACAGTCTTTTTCCAAGAGACCCAGTACTTC

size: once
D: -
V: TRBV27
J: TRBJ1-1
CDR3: CASLWGTEAFF
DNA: TGTGCCAGCCTCTGGGGGACTGAAGCTTTCTTT

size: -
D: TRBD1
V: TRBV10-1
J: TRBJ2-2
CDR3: CASGTANTGELFF
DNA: TGCGCCAGCGGGACAGCGAACACCGGGGAGCTGTTTTTT

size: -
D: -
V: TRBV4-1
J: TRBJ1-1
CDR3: CASSQERPFGNTEAFF
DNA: TGCGCCAGCAGCCAAGAACGCCCCTTCGGGAACACTGAAGCTTTCTTT

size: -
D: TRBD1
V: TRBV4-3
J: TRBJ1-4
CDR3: CASSQGVWGQGFGTNEKLFF
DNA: TGCGCCAGCAGCCAAGGAGTTTGGGGACAGGGATTTGGTACTAATGAAAAACTGTTTTTT

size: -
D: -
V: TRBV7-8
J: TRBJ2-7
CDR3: CASSRGSYEQYF
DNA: TGTGCCAGTTCCAGGGGCTCCTACGAGCAGTACTTC

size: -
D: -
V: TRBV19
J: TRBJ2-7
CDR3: CASSIVQGSYEQYF
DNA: TGTGCCAGTAGTATAGTCCAGGGGTCTTACGAGCAGTACTTC

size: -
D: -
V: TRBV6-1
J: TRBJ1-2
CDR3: CASRDPRGAEEGYTF
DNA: TGTGCCAGCAGAGACCCCCGAGGGGCGGAAGAGGGCTACACCTTC

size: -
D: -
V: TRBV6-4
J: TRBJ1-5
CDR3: CASSEVAGGNQPQHF
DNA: TGTGCCAGCAGTGAAGTTGCGGGTGGCAATCAGCCCCAGCATTTT

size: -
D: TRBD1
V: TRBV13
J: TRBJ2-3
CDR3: CASSWDSEVDTQYF
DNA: TGTGCCAGCAGCTGGGACAGCGAGGTGGATACGCAGTATTTT

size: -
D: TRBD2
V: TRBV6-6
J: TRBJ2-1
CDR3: CASSYLAEYNEQFF
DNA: TGTGCCAGCAGTTACCTAGCGGAGTACAATGAGCAGTTCTTC

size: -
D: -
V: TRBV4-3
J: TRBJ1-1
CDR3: CASSQVGIMNTEAFF
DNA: TGCGCCAGCAGCCAAGTCGGTATTATGAACACTGAAGCTTTCTTT

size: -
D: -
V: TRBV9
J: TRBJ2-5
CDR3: CASSVDVAEGETQYF
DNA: TGTGCCAGCAGCGTAGATGTGGCGGAGGGAGAGACCCAGTACTTC

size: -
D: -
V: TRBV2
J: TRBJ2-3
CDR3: CASSGVDPVGTFRDTQYF
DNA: TGTGCCAGCAGTGGGGTGGACCCCGTGGGGACTTTTCGCGATACGCAGTATTTT

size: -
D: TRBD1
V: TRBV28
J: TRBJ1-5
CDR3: CASSWGQGNQPQHF
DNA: TGTGCCAGCAGTTGGGGACAGGGCAATCAGCCCCAGCATTTT

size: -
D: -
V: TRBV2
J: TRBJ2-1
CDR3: CASSEEAGRSDEQFF
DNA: TGTGCCAGCAGTGAAGAGGCAGGGAGGTCCGATGAGCAGTTCTTC

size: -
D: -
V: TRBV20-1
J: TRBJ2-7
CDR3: CSATGPEGQYF
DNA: TGCAGTGCAACCGGACCTGAAGGGCAGTACTTC

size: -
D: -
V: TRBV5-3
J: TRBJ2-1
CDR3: CARSPPRWLNEQFF
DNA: TGTGCCAGAAGCCCCCCAAGGTGGCTCAATGAGCAGTTCTTC

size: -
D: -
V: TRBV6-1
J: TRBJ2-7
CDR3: CASSAYEQYF
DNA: TGTGCCAGCAGTGCGTACGAGCAGTACTTC

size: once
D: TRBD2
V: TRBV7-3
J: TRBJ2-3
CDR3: CASSASGASTDTQYF
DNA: TGTGCCAGCAGCGCCAGCGGGGCGAGCACAGATACGCAGTATTTT

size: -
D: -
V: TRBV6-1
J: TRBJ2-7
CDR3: CASSDGPRGTYEQYF
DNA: TGTGCCAGCAGTGATGGGCCACGAGGAACCTACGAGCAGTACTTC

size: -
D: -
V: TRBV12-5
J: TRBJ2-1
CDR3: CASGLAPGEQFF
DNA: TGTGCTAGTGGTTTGGCCCCGGGAGAGCAGTTCTTC